The entry that follows covers one T cell receptor beta chain sequence. This specimen comes from a study of blood T cell repertoires in COVID-19. Study summary: Sites across the United States, Italy and Spain contributed samples from acute and convalescent COVID-19. T cells, B-cell-depleted T cells, or PBMCs supplied cDNA or gDNA.

As originally analysed: The authors estimated nucleated cell counts from reference gene primer amplification. Libraries were prepared by immunoSEQ multiplex PCR; TCRdb keeps only in-frame clonotypes and omits some of them. Clone size and the V and J calls come from that table; the DNA yielded D and trimming. Of around 290,000 clones listed, around 87% are singletons. The CDR3 consists of 17 residues. After removal of 4 bases from V and 1 base from J, the junction contained 7 bases not matched to a gene. Germline V lookup: CDR1 LGHDT, CDR2 YNNKEL (reference sequence). This receptor was identified in a woman aged 45-65 years who had recovered from COVID-19. Sequencing was performed on peripheral blood. This rearrangement joins TRBV3-1 (or the pseudogene TRBV3-2) to TRBJ1-6; 7 bases line up with TRBD1. Here the CDR3 reads CASSPSTGESYNSPLHF. As DNA, the CDR3 is TGTGCCAGCAGCCCTAGTACAGGGGAATCCTATAATTCACCCCTCCACTTT.